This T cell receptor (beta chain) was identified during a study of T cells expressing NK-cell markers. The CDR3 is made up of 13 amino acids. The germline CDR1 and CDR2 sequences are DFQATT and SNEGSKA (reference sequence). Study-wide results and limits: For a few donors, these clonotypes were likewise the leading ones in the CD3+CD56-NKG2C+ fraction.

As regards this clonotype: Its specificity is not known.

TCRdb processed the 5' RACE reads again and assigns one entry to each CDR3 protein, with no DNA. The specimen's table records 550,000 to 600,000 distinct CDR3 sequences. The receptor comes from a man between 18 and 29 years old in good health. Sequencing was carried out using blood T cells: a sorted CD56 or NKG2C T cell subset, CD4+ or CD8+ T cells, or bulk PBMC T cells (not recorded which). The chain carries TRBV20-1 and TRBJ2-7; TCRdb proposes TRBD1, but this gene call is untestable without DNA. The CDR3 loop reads CSAPKTGPYEQYF.